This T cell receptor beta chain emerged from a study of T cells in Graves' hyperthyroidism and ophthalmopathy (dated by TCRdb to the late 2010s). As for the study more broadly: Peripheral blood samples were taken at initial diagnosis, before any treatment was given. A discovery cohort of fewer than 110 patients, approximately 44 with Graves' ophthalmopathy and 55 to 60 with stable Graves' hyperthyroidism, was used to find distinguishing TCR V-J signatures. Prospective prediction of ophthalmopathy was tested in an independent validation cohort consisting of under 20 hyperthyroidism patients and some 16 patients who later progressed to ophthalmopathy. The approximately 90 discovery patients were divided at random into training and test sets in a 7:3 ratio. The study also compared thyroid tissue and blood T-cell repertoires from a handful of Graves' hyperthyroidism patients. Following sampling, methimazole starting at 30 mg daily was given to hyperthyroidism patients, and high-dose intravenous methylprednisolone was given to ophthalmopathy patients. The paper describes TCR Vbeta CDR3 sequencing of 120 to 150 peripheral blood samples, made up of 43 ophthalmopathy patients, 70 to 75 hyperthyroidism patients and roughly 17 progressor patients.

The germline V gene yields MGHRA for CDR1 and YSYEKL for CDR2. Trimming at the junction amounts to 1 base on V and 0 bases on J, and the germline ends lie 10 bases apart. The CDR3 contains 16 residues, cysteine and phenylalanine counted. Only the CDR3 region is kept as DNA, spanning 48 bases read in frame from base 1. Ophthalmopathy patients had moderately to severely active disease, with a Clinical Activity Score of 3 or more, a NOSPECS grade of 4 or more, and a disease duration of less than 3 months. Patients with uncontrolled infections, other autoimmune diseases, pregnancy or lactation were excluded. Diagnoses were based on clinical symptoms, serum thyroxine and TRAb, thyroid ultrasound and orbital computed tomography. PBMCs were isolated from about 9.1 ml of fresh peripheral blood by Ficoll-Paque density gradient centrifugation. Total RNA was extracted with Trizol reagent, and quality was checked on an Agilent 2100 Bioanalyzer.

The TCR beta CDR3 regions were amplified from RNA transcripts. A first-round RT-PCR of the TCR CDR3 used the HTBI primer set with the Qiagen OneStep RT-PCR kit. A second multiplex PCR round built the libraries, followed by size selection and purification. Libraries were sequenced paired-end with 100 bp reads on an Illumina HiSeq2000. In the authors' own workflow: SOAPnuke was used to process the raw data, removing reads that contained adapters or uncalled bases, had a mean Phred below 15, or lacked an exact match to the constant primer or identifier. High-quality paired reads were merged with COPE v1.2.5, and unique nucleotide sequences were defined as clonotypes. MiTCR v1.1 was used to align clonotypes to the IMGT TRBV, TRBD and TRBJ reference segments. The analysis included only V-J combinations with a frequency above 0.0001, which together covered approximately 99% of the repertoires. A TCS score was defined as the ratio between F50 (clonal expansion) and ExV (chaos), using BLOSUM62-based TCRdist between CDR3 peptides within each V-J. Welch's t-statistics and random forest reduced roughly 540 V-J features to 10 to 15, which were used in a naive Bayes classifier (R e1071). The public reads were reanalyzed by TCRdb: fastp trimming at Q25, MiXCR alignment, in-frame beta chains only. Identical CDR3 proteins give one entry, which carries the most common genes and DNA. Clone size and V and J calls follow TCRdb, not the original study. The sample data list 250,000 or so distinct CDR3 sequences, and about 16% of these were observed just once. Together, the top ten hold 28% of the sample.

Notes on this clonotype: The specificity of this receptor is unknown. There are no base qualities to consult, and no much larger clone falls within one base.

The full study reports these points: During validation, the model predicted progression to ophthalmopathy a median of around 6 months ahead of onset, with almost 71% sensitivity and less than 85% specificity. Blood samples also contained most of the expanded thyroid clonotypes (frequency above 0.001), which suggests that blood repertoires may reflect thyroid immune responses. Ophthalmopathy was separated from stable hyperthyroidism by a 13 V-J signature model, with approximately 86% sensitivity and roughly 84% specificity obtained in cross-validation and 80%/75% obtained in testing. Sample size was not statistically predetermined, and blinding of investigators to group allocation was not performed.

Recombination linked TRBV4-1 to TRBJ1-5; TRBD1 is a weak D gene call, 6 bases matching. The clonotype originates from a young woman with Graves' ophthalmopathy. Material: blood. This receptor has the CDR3 CASSQVPGDSNQPQHF. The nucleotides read TGCGCCAGCAGCCAAGTCCCAGGGGATAGCAATCAGCCCCAGCATTTT.